What follows are 21 T cell receptor beta chains derived from one specimen sequenced in a study of blood T cell repertoires in COVID-19. Using immunoSEQ multiplex PCR, the repertoire was profiled, and TCRdb retains in-frame clones only, with some absent. The repertoire consists of approximately 90,000 clones, with around 88% occurring once and the leading ten covering about 0.51%. Specimen: peripheral blood. These receptors came from a man in his 60s with acute or convalescent COVID-19.

The chain uses TRBV24-1 and TRBJ1-5; tentative D call: TRBD1 (5 bases). Germline CDR1 reads KGHDR; CDR2 reads SFDVKD. The ends were cut back, 3 bases at V and 7 bases at J, with 15 bases in the middle. The CDR3 runs 15 residues. The CDR3, as DNA: TGTGCCACCAGTGATCCCCGGCAGGGTGGCCAGCCCCAGCATTTT. Translation gives CATSDPRQGGQPQHF.

The chain recombines TRBV11-2 with TRBJ2-1, with 14 bases identical to TRBD2. J lost 6 bases, V lost 5 bases, and 12 bases had no gene match. The germline V gene has CDR1 SGHAT and CDR2 FQNNGV. The CDR3 contains 18 residues. The CDR3 is CASSGWTSGRLGGNEQFF. The CDR3 coding sequence is TGTGCCAGCAGCGGCTGGACTAGCGGGAGGCTAGGGGGCAATGAGCAGTTCTTC.

This rearrangement joins TRBV9 to TRBJ1-1; no definite D call. The ends were cut back, 0 bases at V and 2 bases at J, with 8 bases in the middle. Germline V lookup: CDR1 SGDLS, CDR2 YYNGEE. The CDR3 is 14 residues long. CDR3 in DNA: TGTGCCAGCAGCGTAGGGTCTACTAACACTGAAGCTTTCTTT. Its protein is CASSVGSTNTEAFF.

The chain carries TRBV5-1 and TRBJ2-7; the match to TRBD2 covers 11 bases. V shed 4 bases and J 3 bases; nucleotides not matched to a gene: 6. This CDR3 has 15 residues. The germline CDR1 and CDR2 sequences are SGHRS and YFSETQ. CDR3 loop: CASSVWTSGFYEQYF. CDR3 sequence (DNA): TGCGCCAGCAGCGTGTGGACTAGCGGGTTCTACGAGCAGTACTTC. Filled out from reference TRBV5-1 and TRBJ2-7, the complete variable domain reads KAGVTQTPRYLIKTRGQQVTLSCSPISGHRSVSWYQQTPGQGLQFLFEYFSETQRNKGNFPGRFSGRQFSNSRSEMNVSTLELGDSALYLCASSVWTSGFYEQYFGPGTRLTVT.

The chain couples TRBV19 to TRBJ2-7; D is undetermined. V lost 0 bases and J lost 2, with 14 bases in between. The CDR3 is 16 residues long. In germline, CDR1 is LNHDA, CDR2 SQIVND (reference sequence). The DNA for the CDR3 is TGTGCCAGTAGTATAGATTTCCGGCAGACAACCTACGAGCAGTACTTC. This gives the protein CASSIDFRQTTYEQYF. Combining the CDR3 with reference TRBV19 and TRBJ2-7 gives the whole variable domain DGGITQSPKYLFRKEGQNVTLSCEQNLNHDAMYWYRQDPGQGLRLIYYSQIVNDFQKGDIAEGYSVSREKKESFPLTVTSAQKNPTAFYLCASSIDFRQTTYEQYFGPGTRLTVT.

The chain employs TRBV6-5 and TRBJ1-5; 7 bases agree with TRBD1. J lost 6 bases, V lost 4 bases, and 6 bases had no gene match. Germline V gene sequence: CDR1 MNHEY, CDR2 SVGAGI. CDR3 size: 14 residues. Here the CDR3 DNA reads TGTGCCAGCAGTTTTGACAGGGAGAGTCAGCCCCAGCATTTT. Its translation: CASSFDRESQPQHF.

This clone was found a few times. The chain employs TRBV28 and TRBJ2-1, with a possible D match to TRBD2 (6 bases). Trimming pared 3 bases from V and 9 bases from J, leaving 15 bases between. The CDR3 sequence is 14 residues long. CDR1 and CDR2 (germline): MDHEN, SYDVKM. CDR3 sequence reads: CASSFRVGGGEQFF. For the CDR3, the DNA is TGTGCCAGCAGTTTTAGGGTCGGGGGAGGTGAGCAGTTCTTC.

This clone was seen only a few times. V gene TRBV4-1 combines with J gene TRBJ2-7; D might be TRBD2 (6 bases). CDR1 is MGHRA, CDR2 YSYEKL, per germline. This CDR3 is built from 16 residues. Deletions cut 0 bases from V and 7 bases from J, with 19 bases between. This chain's CDR3 is CASSQDPDSWAGEQYF. The DNA of the CDR3 is TGCGCCAGCAGCCAAGATCCGGACTCCTGGGCGGGAGAGCAGTACTTC.

This clone was detected only a few times. The chain employs TRBV9 and TRBJ1-3, with D perhaps matching TRBD1 (6 bases). The CDR3 is 15 residues long. Germline CDR1 reads SGDLS; CDR2 reads YYNGEE. Deletions cut 4 bases from V and 4 bases from J, with 15 bases between. The CDR3 protein is CASSSLSGTGNTIYF. CDR3 DNA: TGTGCCAGCAGCTCCCTTTCCGGGACAGGAAACACCATATATTTT.

The gene calls are TRBV30 and TRBJ1-5; D is unresolved. There are 15 residues in the CDR3. The germline V gene encodes CDR1 GTSNPN and CDR2 SVGIG (reference sequence). Deletions cut 2 bases from V and 3 bases from J, with 14 bases between. CDR3 coding DNA: TGTGCCTGGAGTAAAACTACACGGTCCAATCAGCCCCAGCATTTT. It yields the protein CAWSKTTRSNQPQHF.

This chain links TRBV5-1 with TRBJ2-5, with 10 nucleotides matching TRBD2. The CDR3 covers 15 residues. The V segment lost 2 bases and the J segment 5 bases; nucleotides outside the gene matches: 6. Germline lookup yields CDR1 SGHRS and CDR2 YFSETQ. The CDR3 coding sequence is TGCGCCAGCAGCTTACTAGCGGGGTCAACGGAGACCCAGTACTTC. Translating it yields CASSLLAGSTETQYF.

The chain links TRBV4-2 to TRBJ1-2, with a tentative D call TRBD1 (6 bases). CDR3 size: 14 residues. Trimming shortened V by 0 bases and J by 4 bases, and 9 bases separated the two germline ends. CDR1 and CDR2 from the germline V gene are LGHNA and YNFKEQ. The CDR3 sequence is CASSQEEGGYGYTF. The CDR3 bases are TGTGCCAGCAGCCAAGAGGAAGGGGGCTATGGCTACACCTTC.

V is TRBV5-1 and J is TRBJ2-3, with D possibly being TRBD2 (6 bases). The CDR3 length is 14 residues. Deletions cut 2 bases from V and 2 bases from J, with 9 bases between. Germline CDR1 and CDR2: SGHRS and YFSETQ. In DNA form, the CDR3 reads TGCGCCAGCAGCTTCGGGACTCACACAGATACGCAGTATTTT. Protein product: CASSFGTHTDTQYF.

The J gene is TRBJ2-7, the V gene TRBV7-6, with 10 bases matching TRBD1. Germline CDR1 and CDR2: SGHVS and FNYEAQ. The CDR3 has 13 residues. Trimming took 1 base from V and 6 from J; bases not matched to a gene: 0. Here the CDR3 DNA reads TGTGCCAGCAGCTTAGGGACAGGGGGCGAGCAGTACTTC. Amino acids: CASSLGTGGEQYF.

This clone was found once. The rearrangement uses TRBV29-1 and TRBJ2-2; 8 bases line up with TRBD1. Losses at the gene ends were 6 bases for V and 1 base for J; bases not matched to a gene: 4. Germline V lookup: CDR1 SQVTM, CDR2 ANQGSEA. The CDR3 has 14 residues. DNA of the CDR3: TGCAGCGTCTTCGGACAGGGGAACACCGGGGAGCTGTTTTTT. Translated, it gives CSVFGQGNTGELFF.

This chain uses TRBV4-2 with TRBJ1-3, with TRBD1 as a possible D gene (6 bases). Looked up from germline, CDR1 is LGHNA and CDR2 is YNFKEQ. The CDR3 has 17 residues. V was cut by 3 bases and J by 0 bases, with 15 bases left in between. DNA for the CDR3: TGTGCCAGCAGCCATCGGGGATTGGGGGCCTCTGGAAACACCATATATTTT. It specifies CASSHRGLGASGNTIYF.

J is TRBJ2-3 and V is TRBV9, with 9 nucleotides matching TRBD2. From germline, CDR1 is SGDLS and CDR2 YYNGEE. The CDR3 spans 14 residues. V dropped 7 bases and J dropped 4; count of bases not matched to a gene: 7. DNA of the CDR3: TGTGCCAGCTGGAAAGCGGGAGGCGCAGATACGCAGTATTTT. It translates to CASWKAGGADTQYF.

The genes are TRBV11-2 and TRBJ1-2; D not certain. The CDR3 is 13 residues long. Germline V gene data show CDR1 as SGHAT and CDR2 as FQNNGV. V lost 1 base and J 4 bases, leaving 7 bases between the germline ends. The CDR3 here is CASSLVQFYGYTF. The CDR3 DNA sequence: TGTGCCAGCAGCTTAGTGCAGTTCTATGGCTACACCTTC.

This chain links TRBV6-5 with TRBJ1-6; 7 bases match TRBD1. The CDR3 length is 16 residues. The trim removed 2 bases at V and 4 bases at J, leaving 5 bases unmatched. Germline CDR1 and CDR2: MNHEY and SVGAGI. In nucleotides, the CDR3 is TGTGCCAGCAGTTACAGGGGGCGGTCGTATAATTCACCCCTCCACTTT. Translated, it gives CASSYRGRSYNSPLHF.

J is TRBJ1-2 and V is TRBV6-4; D remains unclear. Germline CDR1 is MRHNA and CDR2 is SNTAGT. The CDR3 loop spans 10 amino acids. The V and J ends lost 11 bases and 7 bases respectively, with 11 bases between them. Here the CDR3 reads CACRLGGYTF. For the CDR3, the DNA is TGTGCCTGCCGACTGGGTGGCTACACCTTC.

CDR3 coding DNA: TGCGCCAGCAGCTTGGGCGGAAGCTCCTATAATTCACCCCTCCACTTT. Residues: CASSLGGSSYNSPLHF. The chain carries TRBV5-1 and TRBJ1-6; D gene unclear. The V end lost 0 bases, the J end lost 0 bases, and 7 bases lay between the germline ends. Germline V CDR1 and CDR2: SGHRS, YFSETQ. The CDR3 contains 16 residues.